The clone carrying this T cell receptor beta chain was counted only a few times. Use of 60 Vbeta and 13 Jbeta primers characterized the PCR. Profiled with immunoSEQ multiplex PCR; TCRdb holds only in-frame clones, not every one. The sample lists some 130,000 clones, about 78% occurring once. These data originate in a study of cytomegalovirus exposure and HLA in healthy donors. In the study overall: Roughly 86 million unique TCRs from HLA-typed donors made up an early data release.

The CDR3 totals 15 residues. In germline, CDR1 is MRHNA, CDR2 SNTAGT. V lost 2 bases to trimming and J lost 3 bases; unmatched junction nucleotides: 6. The specimen was PBMCs. This chain uses TRBV6-4 with TRBJ2-7; 8 bases are a match to TRBD1. The source of this sequence is a man aged 50 to 59 in good health and CMV-seropositive. CDR3 in amino acids: CASSDQGQVDYEQYF. DNA of the CDR3: TGTGCCAGCAGTGACCAGGGACAGGTAGACTACGAGCAGTACTTC.